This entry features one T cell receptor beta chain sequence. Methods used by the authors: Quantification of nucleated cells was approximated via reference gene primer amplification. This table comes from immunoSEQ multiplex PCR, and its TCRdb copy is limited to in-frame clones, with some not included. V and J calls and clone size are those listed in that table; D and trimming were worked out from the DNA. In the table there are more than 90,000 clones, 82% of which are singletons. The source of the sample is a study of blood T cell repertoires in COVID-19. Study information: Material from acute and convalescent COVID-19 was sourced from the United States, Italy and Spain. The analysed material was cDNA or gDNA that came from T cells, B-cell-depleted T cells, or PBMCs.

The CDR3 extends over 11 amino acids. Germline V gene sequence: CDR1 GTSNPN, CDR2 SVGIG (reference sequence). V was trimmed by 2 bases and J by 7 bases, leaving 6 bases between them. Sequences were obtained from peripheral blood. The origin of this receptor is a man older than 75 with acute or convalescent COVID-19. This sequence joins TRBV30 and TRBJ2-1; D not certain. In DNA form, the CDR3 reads TGTGCCTGGAGTCCCAGGAATGAGCAGTTCTTC. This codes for CAWSPRNEQFF. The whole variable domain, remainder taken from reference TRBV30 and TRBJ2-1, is SQTIHQWPATLVQPVGSPLSLECTVEGTSNPNLYWYRQAAGRGLQLLFYSVGIGQISSEVPQNLSASRPQDRQFILSSKKLLLSDSGFYLCAWSPRNEQFFGPGTRLTVL.